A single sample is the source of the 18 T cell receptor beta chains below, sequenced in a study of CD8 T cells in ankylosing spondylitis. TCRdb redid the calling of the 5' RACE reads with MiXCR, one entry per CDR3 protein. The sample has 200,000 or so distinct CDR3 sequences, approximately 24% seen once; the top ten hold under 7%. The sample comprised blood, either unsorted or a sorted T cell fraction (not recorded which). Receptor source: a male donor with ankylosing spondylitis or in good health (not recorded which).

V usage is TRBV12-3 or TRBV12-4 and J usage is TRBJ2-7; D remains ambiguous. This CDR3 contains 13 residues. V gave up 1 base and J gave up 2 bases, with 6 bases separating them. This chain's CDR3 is CASSLGATYEQYF. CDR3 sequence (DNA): TGTGCCAGCAGTTTAGGGGCAACCTACGAGCAGTACTTC.

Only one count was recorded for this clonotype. CDR3 DNA sequence: TGCAGTGCTAGACAGGGCGGCAGCGGGAGGAATGGTGAGCAGTTCTTC. This encodes CSARQGGSGRNGEQFF. This chain joins TRBV20-1 and TRBJ2-1; 9 bases are a match to TRBD2. The germline V gene has CDR1 DFQATT and CDR2 SNEGSKA (reference sequence). V lost 2 bases and J lost 9; bases outside the gene matches: 14. This CDR3 has 16 residues.

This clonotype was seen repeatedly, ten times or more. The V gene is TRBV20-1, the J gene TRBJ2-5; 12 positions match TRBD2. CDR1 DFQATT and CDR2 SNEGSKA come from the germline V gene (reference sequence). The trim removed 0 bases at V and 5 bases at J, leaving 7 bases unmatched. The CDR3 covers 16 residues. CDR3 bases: TGCAGTGCTAGAGACCTAGCGGGAGGGCCGGATGAGACCCAGTACTTC. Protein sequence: CSARDLAGGPDETQYF.

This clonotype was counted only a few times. The CDR3 bases are TGCAGTGCTAGAGACCGGACTGGCGGCTACGAGCAGTACTTC. It yields the protein CSARDRTGGYEQYF. The chain recombines TRBV20-1 with TRBJ2-7; a possible D gene is TRBD2 (5 bases). Germline V gene sequence: CDR1 DFQATT, CDR2 SNEGSKA (reference sequence). Deletions cut 0 bases from V and 3 bases from J, with 12 bases between. This CDR3 has 14 residues.

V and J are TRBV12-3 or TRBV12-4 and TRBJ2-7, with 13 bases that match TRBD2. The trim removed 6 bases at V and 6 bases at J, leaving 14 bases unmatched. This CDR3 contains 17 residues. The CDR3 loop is CASSLGFLRLAGGEQYF. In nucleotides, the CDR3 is TGTGCCAGCAGCCTTGGGTTCTTGAGACTAGCGGGAGGCGAGCAGTACTTC.

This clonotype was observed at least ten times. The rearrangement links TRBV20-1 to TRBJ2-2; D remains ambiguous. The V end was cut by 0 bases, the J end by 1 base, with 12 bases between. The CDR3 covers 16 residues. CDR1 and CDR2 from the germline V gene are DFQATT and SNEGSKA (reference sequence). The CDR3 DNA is TGCAGTGCTAGAGATTACGCGGATGAGAACACCGGGGAGCTGTTTTTT. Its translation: CSARDYADENTGELFF.

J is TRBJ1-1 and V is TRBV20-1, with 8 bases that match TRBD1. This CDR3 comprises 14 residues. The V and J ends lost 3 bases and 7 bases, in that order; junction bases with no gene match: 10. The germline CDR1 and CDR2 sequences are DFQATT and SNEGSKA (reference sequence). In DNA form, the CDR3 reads TGCAGTGCTAGTTCTGTGACAGGGGTAAATGAAGCTTTCTTT. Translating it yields CSASSVTGVNEAFF.

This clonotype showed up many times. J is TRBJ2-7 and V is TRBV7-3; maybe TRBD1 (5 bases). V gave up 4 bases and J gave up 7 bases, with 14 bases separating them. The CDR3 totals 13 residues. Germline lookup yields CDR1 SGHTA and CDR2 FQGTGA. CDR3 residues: CASSSEIPGEQYF. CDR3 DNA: TGTGCCAGCAGCTCCGAGATTCCAGGGGAGCAGTACTTC.

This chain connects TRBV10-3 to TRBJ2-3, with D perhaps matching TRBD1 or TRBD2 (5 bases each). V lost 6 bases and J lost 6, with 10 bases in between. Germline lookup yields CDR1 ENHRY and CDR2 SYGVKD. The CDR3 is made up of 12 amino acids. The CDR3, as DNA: TGTGCCATCAGGGGACCCACGGATACGCAGTATTTT. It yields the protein CAIRGPTDTQYF.

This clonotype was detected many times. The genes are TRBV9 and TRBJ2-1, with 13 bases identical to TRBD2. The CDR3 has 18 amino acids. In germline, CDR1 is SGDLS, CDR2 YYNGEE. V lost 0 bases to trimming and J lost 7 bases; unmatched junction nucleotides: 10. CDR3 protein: CASSVVQGLTSGRNEQFF. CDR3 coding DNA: TGTGCCAGCAGCGTAGTACAAGGCCTGACTAGCGGGAGGAATGAGCAGTTCTTC.

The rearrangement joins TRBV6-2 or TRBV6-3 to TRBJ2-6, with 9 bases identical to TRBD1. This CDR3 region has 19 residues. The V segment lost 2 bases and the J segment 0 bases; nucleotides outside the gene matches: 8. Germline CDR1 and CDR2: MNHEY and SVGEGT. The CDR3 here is CASSYRDRASYSGANVLTF. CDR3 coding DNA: TGTGCCAGCAGTTACCGGGACAGGGCCTCTTACTCTGGGGCCAACGTCCTGACTTTC.

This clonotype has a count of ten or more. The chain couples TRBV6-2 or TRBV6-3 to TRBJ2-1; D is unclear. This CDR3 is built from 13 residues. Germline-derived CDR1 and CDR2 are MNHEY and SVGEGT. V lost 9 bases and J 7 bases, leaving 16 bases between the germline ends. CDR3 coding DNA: TGTGCCAGTGCGAAAGGCTCCACAAATGAGCAGTTCTTC. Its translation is CASAKGSTNEQFF.

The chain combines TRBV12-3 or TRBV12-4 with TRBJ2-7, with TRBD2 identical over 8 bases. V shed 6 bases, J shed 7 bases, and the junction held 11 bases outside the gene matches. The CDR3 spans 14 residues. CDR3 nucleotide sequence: TGTGCCAGCAGCTACCAGCGGGAGTCTGGAGAGCAGTACTTC. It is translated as CASSYQRESGEQYF.

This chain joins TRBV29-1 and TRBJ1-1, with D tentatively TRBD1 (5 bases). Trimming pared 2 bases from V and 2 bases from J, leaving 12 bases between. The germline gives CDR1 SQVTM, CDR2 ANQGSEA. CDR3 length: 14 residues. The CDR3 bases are TGCAGCGTTGAATTACGACAGCGCAACACTGAAGCTTTCTTT. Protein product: CSVELRQRNTEAFF.

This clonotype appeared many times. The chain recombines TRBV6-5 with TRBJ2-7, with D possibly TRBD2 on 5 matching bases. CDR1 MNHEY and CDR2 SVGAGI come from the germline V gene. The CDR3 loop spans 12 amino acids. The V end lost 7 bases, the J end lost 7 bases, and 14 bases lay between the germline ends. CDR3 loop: CASIASTGEQYF. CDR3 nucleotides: TGTGCCAGCATCGCCTCTACGGGGGAGCAGTACTTC.

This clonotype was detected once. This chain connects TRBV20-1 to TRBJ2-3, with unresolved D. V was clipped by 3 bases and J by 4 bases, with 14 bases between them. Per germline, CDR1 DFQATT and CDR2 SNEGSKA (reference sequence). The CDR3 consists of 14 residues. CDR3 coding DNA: TGCAGTGCTAGCACCGGGTCAAGCGCAGATACGCAGTATTTT. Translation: CSASTGSSADTQYF.

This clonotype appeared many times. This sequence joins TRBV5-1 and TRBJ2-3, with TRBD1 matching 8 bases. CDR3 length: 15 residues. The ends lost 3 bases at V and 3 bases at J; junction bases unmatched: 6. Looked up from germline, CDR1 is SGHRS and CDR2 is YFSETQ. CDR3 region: CASSSGQGGTDTQYF. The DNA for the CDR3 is TGCGCCAGCAGCTCCGGACAGGGAGGAACAGATACGCAGTATTTT.

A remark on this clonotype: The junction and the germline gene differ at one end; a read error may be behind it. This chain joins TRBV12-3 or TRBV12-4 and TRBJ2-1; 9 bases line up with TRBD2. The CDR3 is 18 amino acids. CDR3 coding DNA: TGTGCCTGCAGTTTTGCTACTAGCGGGTCGAGCTCCTACAATGAGCAGTTCTTC. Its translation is CACSFATSGSSSYNEQFF.